This T cell receptor (beta chain) is from a study of OX40 agonist ivuxolimab in advanced cancers. Across the whole study: Those treated in dose escalation had hepatocellular carcinoma, melanoma, renal cell cancer or head and neck cancer. Antecedent anti-PD-1, anti-PD-L1 or anti-CTLA-4 therapy was permissible, with 30% to 50% having received some. Points from the study as a whole: At doses 0.1 to 3.0 mg/kg, CD4+ and CD8+ clones expanded.

Germline CDR1 is LGHNA and CDR2 is YSLEER. V gave up 0 bases and J gave up 7 bases, with 12 bases separating them. CDR3 length equals 15 residues. Exclusion of a patient followed from autoimmune disease history or systemic immunosuppression. This table comes from immunoSEQ multiplex PCR, and its TCRdb copy is limited to in-frame clones, with some not included. The table has approximately 39,000 clones, more than 70% seen once. Notes on this clone: What it recognizes is unknown.

This specimen consisted of CD4+ or CD8+ T cells sorted from blood, obtained in a trial of the OX40 agonist ivuxolimab. The chain carries TRBV4-3 and TRBJ2-2; D possibly uses TRBD1 or TRBD2 (5 bases each). The TCR sequence derives from an adult with an advanced solid tumor such as melanoma, head and neck, liver or kidney cancer. The CDR3 here is CASSQDNGAGGELFF. DNA for the CDR3: TGCGCCAGCAGCCAAGATAACGGGGCCGGCGGGGAGCTGTTTTTT.